This record covers a single T cell receptor beta chain. Its target is unknown. Per the germline V gene, CDR1 is ENHRY and CDR2 is SYGVKD. This CDR3 has 11 amino acids. Trimming took off 10 bases at V and 3 bases at J, with 10 bases between the two ends. The sample belongs to a study of response to subunit inactivated influenza vaccine. Points from the study as a whole: A suggestion made by the authors is that each seasonal influenza vaccination recruits few new T cells.

TCRdb reprocessed the RT-PCR reads via MiXCR and lists one record per CDR3 protein. Of 300,000 to 350,000 distinct CDR3 sequences listed, 20% to 25% are singletons. The rearrangement joins TRBV10-3 to TRBJ2-7; D remains ambiguous. Sequenced material: PBMCs from blood, taken about 19 months after vaccination. This receptor was obtained from a man aged 50-75 years who received an inactivated influenza vaccine. This CDR3 is CATSDYYEQYF. The DNA for the CDR3 is TGTGCCACCTCTGATTACTACGAGCAGTACTTC.